This T cell receptor (beta chain) originates from a study of radiation and T cells in renal cell carcinoma. General study findings and limits: No pretreatment tumor biopsies were available for baseline clonotypes. Top tumor clonotypes rose in blood 2 weeks post-radiation, then contracted.

Clones were sequenced by immunoSEQ multiplex PCR, and TCRdb holds only the in-frame ones, with some missing. The table shows around 100,000 clones, with roughly 88% occurring only once. Germline CDR1 SNHLY, CDR2 FYNNEI. Trimming shortened V by 7 bases and J by 0 bases, and 25 bases separated the two germline ends. CDR3 length equals 18 residues. Indicated time point: blood 4 weeks post-SBRT, at nephrectomy. The treatment here: 15 Gy SBRT to primary tumor, nephrectomy 4 weeks later. Nephrectomy followed 15 Gy stereotactic body radiation by 4 weeks. Blood was sampled at baseline, 2 weeks and 4 weeks after SBRT. Concerning this clone itself: What it recognizes is unknown.

The sample here was blood, taken from a patient whose treatment included radiotherapy and nephrectomy. The receptor comes from a man aged 55 to 70 with renal cell carcinoma. The gene calls are TRBV2 and TRBJ2-7; a possible D gene is TRBD2 (5 bases). This chain's CDR3 is CASIGRGPRPASSYEQYF. DNA for the CDR3: TGTGCCAGCATCGGCCGAGGGCCCCGGCCGGCGAGCTCCTACGAGCAGTACTTC.